Described below is a single T cell receptor beta chain sequence and its context. The CDR3 loop spans 16 amino acids. Germline V gene data show CDR1 as KGHSH and CDR2 as LQKENI. V shed 3 bases and J 2 bases; nucleotides not matched to a gene: 9. This sample was taken from a study of PD-1 blockade in classical Hodgkin lymphoma. About the study: Intravenous infusions of nivolumab 3 mg/kg reached patients every 2 weeks.

The time point was: cycle 4 day 1 (C4D1), after more than 5 weeks of nivolumab. Brentuximab vedotin exposure varied, and every patient relapsed after autologous stem cell transplantation. The data were produced by immunoSEQ multiplex PCR, yet TCRdb's version contains in-frame clones alone and is incomplete. The profile shows some 90,000 clones, just under 80% of them singletons. This chain links TRBV18 with TRBJ2-5; 7 bases are a match to TRBD1. This sample comprised peripheral blood mononuclear cells (PBMCs), obtained before the fourth cycle of nivolumab. This receptor was taken from a human donor with classical Hodgkin lymphoma. For the CDR3, the DNA is TGTGCCAGCTCACCCATGCTGGACAGGAGACAAGAGACCCAGTACTTC. It encodes CASSPMLDRRQETQYF.